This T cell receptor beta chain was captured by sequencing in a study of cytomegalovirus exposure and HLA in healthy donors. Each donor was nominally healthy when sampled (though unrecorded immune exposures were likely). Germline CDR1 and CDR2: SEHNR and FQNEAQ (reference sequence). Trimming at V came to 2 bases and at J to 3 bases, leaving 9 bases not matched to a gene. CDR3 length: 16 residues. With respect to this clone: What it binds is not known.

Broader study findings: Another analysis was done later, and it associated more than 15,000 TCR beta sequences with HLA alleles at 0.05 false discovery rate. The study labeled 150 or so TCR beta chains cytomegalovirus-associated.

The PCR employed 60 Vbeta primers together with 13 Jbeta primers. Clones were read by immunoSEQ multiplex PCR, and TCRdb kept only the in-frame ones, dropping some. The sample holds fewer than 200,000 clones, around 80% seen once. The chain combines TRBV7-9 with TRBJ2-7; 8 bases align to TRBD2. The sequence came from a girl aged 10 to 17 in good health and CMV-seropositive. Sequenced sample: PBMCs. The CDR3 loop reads CASSLPPAGVLYEQYF. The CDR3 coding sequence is TGTGCCAGCAGCTTACCCCCAGCGGGGGTACTCTACGAGCAGTACTTC.